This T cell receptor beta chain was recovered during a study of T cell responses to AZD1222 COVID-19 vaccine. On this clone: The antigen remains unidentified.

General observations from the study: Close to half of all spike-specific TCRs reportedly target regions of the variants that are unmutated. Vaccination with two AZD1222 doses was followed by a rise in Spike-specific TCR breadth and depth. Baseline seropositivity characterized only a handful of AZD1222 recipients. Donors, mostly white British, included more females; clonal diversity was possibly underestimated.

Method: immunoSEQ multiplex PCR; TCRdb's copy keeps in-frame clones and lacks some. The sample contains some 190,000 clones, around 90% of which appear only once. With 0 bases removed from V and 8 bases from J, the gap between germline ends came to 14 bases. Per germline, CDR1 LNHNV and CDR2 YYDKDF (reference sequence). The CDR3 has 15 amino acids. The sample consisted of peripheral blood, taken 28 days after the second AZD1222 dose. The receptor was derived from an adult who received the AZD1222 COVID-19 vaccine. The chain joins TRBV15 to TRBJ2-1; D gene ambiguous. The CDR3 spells CATSREEAAGYEQFF. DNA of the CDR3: TGTGCCACCAGCAGAGAAGAGGCCGCTGGGTATGAGCAGTTCTTC.